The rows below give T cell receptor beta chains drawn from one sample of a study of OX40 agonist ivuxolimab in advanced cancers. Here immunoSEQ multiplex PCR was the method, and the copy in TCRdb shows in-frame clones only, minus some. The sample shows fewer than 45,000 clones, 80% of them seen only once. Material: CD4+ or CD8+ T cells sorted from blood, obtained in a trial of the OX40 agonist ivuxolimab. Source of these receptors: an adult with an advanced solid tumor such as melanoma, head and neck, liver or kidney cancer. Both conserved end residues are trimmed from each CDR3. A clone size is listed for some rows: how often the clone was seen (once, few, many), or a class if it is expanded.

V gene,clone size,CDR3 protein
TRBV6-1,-,ASSEAPVFMDNEQF
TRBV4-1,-,ASSNTRDSSYNEQF
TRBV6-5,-,ASGQPATNEKLF
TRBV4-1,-,ASSQENNNQPQH
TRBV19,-,ASRALAGYNEQF
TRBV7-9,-,ASRGADYGYT
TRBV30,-,AWGEATDVGTDTQY
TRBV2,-,ASRPGGAWQPQH
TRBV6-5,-,ASSRSGRLEEQY
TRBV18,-,ASSPPLLSGRETQY
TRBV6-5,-,ASSYSSKGALYEQY
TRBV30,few,AWSVQGSGSGYT
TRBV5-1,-,ASSTGTTSNTEAF
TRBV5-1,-,ASSSRTGGSNYGYT
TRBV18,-,ASSNGLNEKLF
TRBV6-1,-,ASPEDHRVTDTQY
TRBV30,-,AWSVGGTSYNEQF
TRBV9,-,ASSVGQAGETQY
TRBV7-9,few,ASSSAGAGF
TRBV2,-,ASSPRLDLSYEQY
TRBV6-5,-,ASRKSDHQPQH
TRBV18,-,ASSPFEDQPQH
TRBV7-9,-,ASSQALGWETQY
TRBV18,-,ASSSVRGNPEAF
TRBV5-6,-,ASSLRPTTDTQY
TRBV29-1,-,SVDLDRGEKLF
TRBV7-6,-,ASSLGRGAEAF
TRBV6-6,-,ASSYQGREQF